The 17 T cell receptor beta chains below come from one sample, sequenced in a study of cytomegalovirus exposure and HLA in healthy donors. 13 Jbeta primers and 60 Vbeta primers were used for the PCR. Profiling relied on immunoSEQ multiplex PCR, and the TCRdb table lists in-frame clones only, not all of them. Seen here are around 200,000 clones, 62% observed once, and the top ten hold less than 3%. Material: PBMCs. The receptors originated from a man aged 40-49 years in good health and CMV-seronegative.

This clone appeared once. The chain couples TRBV27 to TRBJ1-6; TRBD1 matches 7 bases. V lost 6 bases, J lost 9 bases, and 14 bases stayed unmatched. CDR1 and CDR2 (germline): MNHEY, SMNVEV (reference sequence). The CDR3 sequence is 16 residues long. CDR3 loop: CASRPLRGEIGSPLHF. Written as DNA, the CDR3 is TGTGCCAGCAGACCCCTCAGGGGGGAGATAGGTTCACCCCTCCACTTT.

V usage is TRBV7-9 and J usage is TRBJ2-6; possibly TRBD2 for D (5 bases). The germline V gene encodes CDR1 SEHNR and CDR2 FQNEAQ (reference sequence). The CDR3 loop spans 15 amino acids. V dropped 6 bases and J dropped 3 bases, with 12 bases sitting between them. The CDR3 DNA sequence: TGTGCCAGCAGTATGTTAGGGAGTGGGGCCAACGTCCTGACTTTC. Its translation: CASSMLGSGANVLTF.

The V and J genes are TRBV9 and TRBJ2-2; D is uncertain. Germline V gene data show CDR1 as SGDLS and CDR2 as YYNGEE. V was pared by 0 bases and J by 1 base, with 4 bases between. The CDR3 is 14 residues long. CDR3 loop: CASSVGGNTGELFF. Written as DNA, the CDR3 is TGTGCCAGCAGCGTAGGAGGGAACACCGGGGAGCTGTTTTTT.

The chain couples TRBV19 to TRBJ2-5; 12 bases align to TRBD1. CDR3 length equals 14 residues. V lost 5 bases, J lost 5 bases, and 3 bases stayed unmatched. The germline gives CDR1 LNHDA, CDR2 SQIVND (reference sequence). The CDR3 nucleotides read TGTGCCAGTAGTCGGGACAGGGGGCTGGAGACCCAGTACTTC. Amino acid sequence: CASSRDRGLETQYF.

This chain joins TRBV7-2 and TRBJ1-1, with D possibly being TRBD1 (5 bases). The ends were cut back, 3 bases at V and 6 bases at J, with 11 bases in the middle. The CDR3 is 13 residues long. Germline V gene data show CDR1 as SGHTA and CDR2 as FQGNSA. The DNA for the CDR3 is TGTGCCAGCAGCTTTCAGGTCAGGGCTGAAGCTTTCTTT. Translating it yields CASSFQVRAEAFF.

V gene TRBV6-1 combines with J gene TRBJ2-3; 8 nucleotides match TRBD2. Germline lookup yields CDR1 MNHNS and CDR2 SASEGT. This CDR3 spans 13 amino acids. The ends lost 4 bases at V and 6 bases at J; junction bases unmatched: 3. The CDR3 is CASSVSSGDTQYF. CDR3 in DNA: TGTGCCAGCAGTGTCTCTAGCGGGGATACGCAGTATTTT.

The chain combines TRBV30 with TRBJ1-1, with D perhaps matching TRBD1 (5 bases). Germline CDR1 GTSNPN, CDR2 SVGIG (reference sequence). V lost 2 bases and J lost 5, with 12 bases in between. This CDR3 is built from 13 residues. This CDR3 reads CAWSLRRGTEAFF. CDR3 coding DNA: TGTGCCTGGAGTCTTCGACGGGGGACTGAAGCTTTCTTT.

The rearrangement uses TRBV29-1 and TRBJ2-3, with D tentatively TRBD1 (6 bases). Trimming left V 6 bases short and J 5 bases short, with 9 bases between. CDR1 and CDR2 (germline): SQVTM, ANQGSEA. CDR3 length: 11 residues. The CDR3: CSVEQGDTQYF. The CDR3 DNA is TGCAGCGTAGAACAGGGAGATACGCAGTATTTT.

The chain recombines TRBV7-2 with TRBJ2-1; D may be TRBD1 (5 bases). The CDR3 totals 16 residues. CDR1 is SGHTA, CDR2 FQGNSA, per germline. With 2 bases removed from V and 0 bases from J, the gap between germline ends came to 11 bases. The CDR3 sequence: CASSLKGISSYNEQFF. CDR3 nucleotides: TGTGCCAGCAGCTTAAAGGGGATCAGCTCCTACAATGAGCAGTTCTTC.

The chain combines TRBV10-3 with TRBJ2-7; D not resolved. CDR3 size: 16 residues. Trimming shortened V by 0 bases and J by 5 bases, and 17 bases separated the two germline ends. CDR1 ENHRY and CDR2 SYGVKD come from the germline V gene. The CDR3 DNA reads as TGTGCCATCAGTGAGTCGAAAGGTGTCAGACTCCACGAGCAGTACTTC. Protein sequence: CAISESKGVRLHEQYF.

This clone was observed a handful of times. The V gene is TRBV19, the J gene TRBJ1-6; TRBD1 matches at 10 bases. J lost 10 bases, V lost 6 bases, and 3 bases had no gene match. Germline V gene lookup returns CDR1 LNHDA and CDR2 SQIVND (reference sequence). The length of the CDR3 is 13 residues. CDR3 DNA: TGTGCCAGTAGGTGGGACAGGGGATCACCCCTCCACTTT. Translated: CASRWDRGSPLHF.

This chain uses TRBV7-2 with TRBJ1-3; D unresolved. V was shortened by 5 bases and J by 2 bases, with 22 bases between the two germline ends. From germline, CDR1 is SGHTA and CDR2 FQGNSA. The CDR3 covers 18 residues. CDR3 amino acids: CASSPYPRGLSAGNTIYF. In DNA, the CDR3 is TGTGCCAGCAGCCCTTACCCCCGAGGACTGTCAGCTGGAAACACCATATATTTT.

This chain joins TRBV5-1 and TRBJ2-3, with 8 nucleotides matching TRBD2. Germline V gives CDR1 SGHRS, CDR2 YFSETQ. CDR3 size: 16 residues. The J segment lost 3 bases and the V segment lost 4 bases, leaving 10 bases of the junction unmatched. CDR3 nucleotides: TGCGCCAGCAGCACCAGACCGGGACTAGAAACAGATACGCAGTATTTT. Its protein is CASSTRPGLETDTQYF.

The V call is TRBV6-1, the J call TRBJ2-7; D ambiguous. CDR3 length: 13 amino acids. Looked up from germline, CDR1 is MNHNS and CDR2 is SASEGT. V dropped 5 bases and J dropped 4 bases, with 12 bases sitting between them. DNA for the CDR3: TGTGCCAGCAGTTCGAACAGCCTGTACGAGCAGTACTTC. Its translation is CASSSNSLYEQYF.

The chain has TRBV15 and TRBJ2-1, with 14 bases identical to TRBD2. Unmatched junction bases numbered 0, after V lost 3 bases and J lost 8 bases. Germline V gene lookup returns CDR1 LNHNV and CDR2 YYDKDF (reference sequence). CDR3 length equals 14 residues. For the CDR3, the DNA is TGTGCCACCAGCAGGGGACTAGCGGGGGATGAGCAGTTCTTC. The encoded protein is CATSRGLAGDEQFF.

This chain links TRBV7-2 with TRBJ1-5, with D unclear. V gave up 2 bases and J gave up 3 bases, with 11 bases separating them. Germline V lookup: CDR1 SGHTA, CDR2 FQGNSA. The CDR3 has 15 amino acids. The CDR3 spells CASSLPPGFNQPQHF. The CDR3 bases are TGTGCCAGCAGCTTACCCCCAGGTTTCAATCAGCCCCAGCATTTT.

The chain employs TRBV6-5 and TRBJ2-2; the D gene is possibly TRBD2 (6 bases). This CDR3 is built from 14 residues. Germline values: CDR1 MNHEY, CDR2 SVGAGI. The V and J ends lost 5 bases and 5 bases respectively, with 12 bases between them. The CDR3 protein is CASSGAGRTGELFF. In DNA form, the CDR3 reads TGTGCCAGCAGTGGGGCAGGGAGGACCGGGGAGCTGTTTTTT.